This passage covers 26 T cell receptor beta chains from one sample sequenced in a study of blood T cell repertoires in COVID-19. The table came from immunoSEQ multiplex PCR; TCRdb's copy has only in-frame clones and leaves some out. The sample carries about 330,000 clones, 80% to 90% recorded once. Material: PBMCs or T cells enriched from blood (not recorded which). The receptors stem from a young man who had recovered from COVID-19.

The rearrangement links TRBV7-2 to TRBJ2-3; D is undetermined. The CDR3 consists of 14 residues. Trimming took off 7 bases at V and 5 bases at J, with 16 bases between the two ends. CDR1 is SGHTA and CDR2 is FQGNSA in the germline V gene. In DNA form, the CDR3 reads TGTGCCAGCAACCCGGGTTACTCGAGAGATACGCAGTATTTT. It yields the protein CASNPGYSRDTQYF.

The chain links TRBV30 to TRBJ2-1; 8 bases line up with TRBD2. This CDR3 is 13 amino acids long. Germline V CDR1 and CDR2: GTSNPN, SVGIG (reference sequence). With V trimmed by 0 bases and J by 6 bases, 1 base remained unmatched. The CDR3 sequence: CAWSVGGVNEQFF. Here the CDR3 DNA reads TGTGCCTGGAGTGTCGGGGGGGTCAATGAGCAGTTCTTC.

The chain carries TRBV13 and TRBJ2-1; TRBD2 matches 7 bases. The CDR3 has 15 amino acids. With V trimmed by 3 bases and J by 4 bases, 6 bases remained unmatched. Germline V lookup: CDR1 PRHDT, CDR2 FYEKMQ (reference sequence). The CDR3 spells CASSFGGGDYNEQFF. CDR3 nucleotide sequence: TGTGCCAGCAGCTTTGGCGGGGGAGATTACAATGAGCAGTTCTTC.

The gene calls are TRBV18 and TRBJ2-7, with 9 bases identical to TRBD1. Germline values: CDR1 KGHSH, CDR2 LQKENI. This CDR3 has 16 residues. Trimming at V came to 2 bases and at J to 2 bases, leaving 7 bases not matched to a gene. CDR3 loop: CASSPTRTGATYEQYF. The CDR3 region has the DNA TGTGCCAGCTCACCAACCCGGACAGGGGCGACCTACGAGCAGTACTTC.

Written as DNA, the CDR3 is TGTGCCTGGAGTTTGGTTTGGGAGGGAGGCTACACCTTC. Its protein product is CAWSLVWEGGYTF. The rearrangement uses TRBV30 and TRBJ1-2; D gene unclear. The CDR3 extends over 13 amino acids. Germline values: CDR1 GTSNPN, CDR2 SVGIG (reference sequence). Trimming took 2 bases from V and 8 from J, leaving 15 bases between them.

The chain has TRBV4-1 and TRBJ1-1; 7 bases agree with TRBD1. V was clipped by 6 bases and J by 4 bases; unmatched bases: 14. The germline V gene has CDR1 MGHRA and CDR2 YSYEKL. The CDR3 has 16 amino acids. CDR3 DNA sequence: TGCGCCAGCAGTCACCAAGATCGTAGGGACAGCACTGAAGCTTTCTTT. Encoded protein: CASSHQDRRDSTEAFF.

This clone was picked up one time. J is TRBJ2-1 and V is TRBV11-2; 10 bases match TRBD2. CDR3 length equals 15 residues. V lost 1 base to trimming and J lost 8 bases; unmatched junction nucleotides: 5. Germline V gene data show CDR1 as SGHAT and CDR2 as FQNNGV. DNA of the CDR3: TGTGCCAGCAGCTTAGCACTAGCGGGGTTTGATGAGCAGTTCTTC. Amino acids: CASSLALAGFDEQFF.

In nucleotides, the CDR3 is TGTGCCAGCAGTCCATCCCCATGGGAGCGGGGGGCCGACACCGGGGAGCTGTTTTTT. Its protein is CASSPSPWERGADTGELFF. The rearrangement links TRBV27 to TRBJ2-2; 9 nucleotides agree with TRBD2. V was clipped by 5 bases and J by 3 bases; unmatched bases: 16. The CDR3 length is 19 residues. The germline CDR1 and CDR2 sequences are MNHEY and SMNVEV (reference sequence).

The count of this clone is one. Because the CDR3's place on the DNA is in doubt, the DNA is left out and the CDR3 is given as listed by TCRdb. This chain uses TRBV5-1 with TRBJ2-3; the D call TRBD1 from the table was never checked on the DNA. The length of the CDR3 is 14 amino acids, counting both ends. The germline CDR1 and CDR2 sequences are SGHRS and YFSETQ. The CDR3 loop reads CASSLEVGTGNEYF.

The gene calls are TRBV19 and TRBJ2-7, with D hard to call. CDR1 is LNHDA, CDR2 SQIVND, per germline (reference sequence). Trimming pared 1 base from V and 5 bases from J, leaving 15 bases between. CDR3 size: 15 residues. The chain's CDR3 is CASSIVLRVSHEQYF. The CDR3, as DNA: TGTGCCAGTAGTATAGTCCTCCGAGTGTCTCACGAGCAGTACTTC.

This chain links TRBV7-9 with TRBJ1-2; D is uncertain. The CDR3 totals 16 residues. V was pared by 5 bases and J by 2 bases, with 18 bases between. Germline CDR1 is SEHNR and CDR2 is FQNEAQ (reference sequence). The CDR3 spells CASSPKGRLTNYGYTF. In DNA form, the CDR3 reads TGTGCCAGCAGCCCAAAAGGCAGATTGACAAACTATGGCTACACCTTC.

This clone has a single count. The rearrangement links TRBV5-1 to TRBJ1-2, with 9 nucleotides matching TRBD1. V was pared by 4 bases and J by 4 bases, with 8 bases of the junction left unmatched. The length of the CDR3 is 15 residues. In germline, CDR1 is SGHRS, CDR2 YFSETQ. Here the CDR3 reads CASSPTTGGGYGYTF. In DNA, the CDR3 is TGCGCCAGCAGCCCGACGACAGGGGGTGGCTATGGCTACACCTTC.

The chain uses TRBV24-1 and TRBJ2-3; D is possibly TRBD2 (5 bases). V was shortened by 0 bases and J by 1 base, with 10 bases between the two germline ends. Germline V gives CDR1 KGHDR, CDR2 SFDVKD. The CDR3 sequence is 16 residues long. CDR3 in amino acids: CATSDLTLEGTDTQYF. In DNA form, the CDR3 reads TGTGCCACCAGTGATTTGACTCTGGAGGGCACAGATACGCAGTATTTT.

The CDR3 region has the DNA TGTGCCAGCACCCAGGGTTGGAATTCACCCCTCCACTTT. This gives the protein CASTQGWNSPLHF. The genes are TRBV6-5 and TRBJ1-6; D possibly corresponds to TRBD1 (5 bases). Trimming stripped 7 bases from V and 7 bases from J, with 11 bases between. The CDR3 sequence is 13 residues long. Germline lookup yields CDR1 MNHEY and CDR2 SVGAGI.

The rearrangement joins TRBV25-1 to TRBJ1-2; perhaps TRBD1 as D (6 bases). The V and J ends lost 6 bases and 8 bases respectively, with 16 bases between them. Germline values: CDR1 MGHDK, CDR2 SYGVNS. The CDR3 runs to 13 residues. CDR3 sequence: CASSLPTGFGYTF. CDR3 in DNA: TGTGCCAGCAGCCTTCCGACAGGCTTCGGCTACACCTTC.

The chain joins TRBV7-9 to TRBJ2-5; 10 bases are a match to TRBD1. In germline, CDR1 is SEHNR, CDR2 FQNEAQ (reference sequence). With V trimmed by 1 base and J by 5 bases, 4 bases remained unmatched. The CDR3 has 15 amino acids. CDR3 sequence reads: CASSLGDRGLETQYF. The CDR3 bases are TGTGCCAGCAGCTTAGGGGACAGGGGCCTCGAGACCCAGTACTTC.

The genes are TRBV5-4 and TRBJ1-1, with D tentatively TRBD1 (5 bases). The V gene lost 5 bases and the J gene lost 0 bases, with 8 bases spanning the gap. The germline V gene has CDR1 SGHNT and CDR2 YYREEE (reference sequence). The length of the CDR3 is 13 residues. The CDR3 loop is CASRPTVNTEAFF. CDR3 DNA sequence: TGTGCCAGCAGGCCGACAGTGAACACTGAAGCTTTCTTT.

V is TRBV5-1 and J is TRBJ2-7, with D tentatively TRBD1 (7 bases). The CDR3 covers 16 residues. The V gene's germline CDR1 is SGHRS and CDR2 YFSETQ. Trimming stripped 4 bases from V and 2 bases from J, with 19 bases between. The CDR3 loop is CASSGGSAGQPYEQYF. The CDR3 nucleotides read TGCGCCAGCAGCGGGGGTAGCGCGGGACAGCCCTACGAGCAGTACTTC.

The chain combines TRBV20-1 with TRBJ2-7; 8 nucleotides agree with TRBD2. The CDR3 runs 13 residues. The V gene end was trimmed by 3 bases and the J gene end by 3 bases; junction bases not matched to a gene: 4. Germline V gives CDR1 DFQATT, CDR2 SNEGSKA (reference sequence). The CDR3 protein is CSASRLAGYEQYF. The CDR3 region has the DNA TGCAGTGCTAGTAGGCTAGCGGGCTACGAGCAGTACTTC.

CDR3 nucleotide sequence: TGCGCCAGCAGGATCGGACAGACTTTGAACACTGAAGCTTTCTTT. Amino acid sequence: CASRIGQTLNTEAFF. V usage is TRBV4-1 and J usage is TRBJ1-1; D perhaps matches TRBD1 (6 bases). V lost 6 bases and J lost 0, with 14 bases in between. This CDR3 has 15 residues. CDR1 MGHRA and CDR2 YSYEKL come from the germline V gene.

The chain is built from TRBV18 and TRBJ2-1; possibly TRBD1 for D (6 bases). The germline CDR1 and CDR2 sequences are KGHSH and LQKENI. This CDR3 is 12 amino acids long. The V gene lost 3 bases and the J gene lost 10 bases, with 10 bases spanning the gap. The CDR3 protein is CASSPGAQEQFF. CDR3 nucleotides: TGTGCCAGCTCACCGGGGGCGCAGGAGCAGTTCTTC. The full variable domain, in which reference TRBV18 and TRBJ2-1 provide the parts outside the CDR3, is NAGVMQNPRHLVRRRGQEARLRCSPMKGHSHVYWYRQLPEEGLKFMVYLQKENIIDESGMPKERFSAEFPKEGPSILRIQQVVRGDSAAYFCASSPGAQEQFFGPGTRLTVL.

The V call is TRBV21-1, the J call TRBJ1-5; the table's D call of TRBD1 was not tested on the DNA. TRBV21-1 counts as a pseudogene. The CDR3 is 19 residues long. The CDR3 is CASSKLTGAGCNSNQPQHF. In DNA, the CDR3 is TGTGCCAGCAGCAAATTGACAGGGGCTGGATGTAATAGCAATCAGCCCCAGCATTTT.

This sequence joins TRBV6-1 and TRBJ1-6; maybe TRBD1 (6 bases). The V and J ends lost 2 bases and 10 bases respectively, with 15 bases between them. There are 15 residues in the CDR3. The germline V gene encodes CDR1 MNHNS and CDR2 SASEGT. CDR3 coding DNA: TGTGCCAGCAGTGAATCTGGGGGCAGAGGGTCACCCCTCCACTTT. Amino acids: CASSESGGRGSPLHF.

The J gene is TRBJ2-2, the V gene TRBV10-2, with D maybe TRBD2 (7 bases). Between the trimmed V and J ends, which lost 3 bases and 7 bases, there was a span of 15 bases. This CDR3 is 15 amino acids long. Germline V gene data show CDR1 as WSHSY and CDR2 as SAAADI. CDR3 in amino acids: CASSEGGAPIGELFF. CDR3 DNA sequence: TGCGCCAGCAGTGAAGGGGGGGCCCCCATCGGGGAGCTGTTTTTT.

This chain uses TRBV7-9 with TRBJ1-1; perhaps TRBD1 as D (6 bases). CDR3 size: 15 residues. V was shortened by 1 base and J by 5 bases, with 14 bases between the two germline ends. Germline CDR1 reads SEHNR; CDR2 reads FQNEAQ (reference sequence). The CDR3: CASSLESGVRTEAFF. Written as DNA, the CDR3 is TGTGCCAGCAGCTTAGAGTCAGGGGTTAGAACTGAAGCTTTCTTT.

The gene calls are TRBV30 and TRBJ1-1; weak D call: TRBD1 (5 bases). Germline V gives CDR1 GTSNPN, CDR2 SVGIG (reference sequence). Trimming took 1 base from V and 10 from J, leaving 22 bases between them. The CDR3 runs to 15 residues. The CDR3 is CAWSAFSGRGSAAFF. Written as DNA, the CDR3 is TGTGCCTGGAGTGCCTTCAGTGGGAGGGGTAGTGCAGCTTTCTTT.